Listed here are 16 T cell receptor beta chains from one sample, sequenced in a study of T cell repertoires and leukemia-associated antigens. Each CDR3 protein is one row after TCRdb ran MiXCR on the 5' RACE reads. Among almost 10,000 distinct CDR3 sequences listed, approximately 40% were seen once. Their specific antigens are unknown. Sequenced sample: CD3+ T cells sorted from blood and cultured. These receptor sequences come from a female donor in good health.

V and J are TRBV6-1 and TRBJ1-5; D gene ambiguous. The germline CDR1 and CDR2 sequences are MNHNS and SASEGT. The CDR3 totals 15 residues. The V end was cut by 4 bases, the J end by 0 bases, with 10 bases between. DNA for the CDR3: TGTGCCAGCAGTGCTACAGCTTATAGCAATCAGCCCCAGCATTTT. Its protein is CASSATAYSNQPQHF.

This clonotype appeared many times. The CDR3 protein is CASSQDKMRDRENEQYF. In nucleotides, the CDR3 is TGTGCCAGCAGCCAAGATAAGATGAGGGACAGGGAGAACGAGCAGTACTTC. This chain joins TRBV4-2 and TRBJ2-7; 9 positions match TRBD1. Germline CDR1 is LGHNA and CDR2 is YNFKEQ. J was trimmed by 5 bases and V by 0 bases; bases with no gene match: 11. The length of the CDR3 is 17 residues.

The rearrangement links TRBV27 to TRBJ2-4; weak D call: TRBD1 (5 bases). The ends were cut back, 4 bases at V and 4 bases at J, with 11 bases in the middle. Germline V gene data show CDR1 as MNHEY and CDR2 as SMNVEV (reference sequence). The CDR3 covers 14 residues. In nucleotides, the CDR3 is TGTGCCAGCAGTTATGGCCAGGGTAAAAACATTCAGTACTTC. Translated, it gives CASSYGQGKNIQYF.

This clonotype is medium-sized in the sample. The CDR3 region is CAISPGGYEQFF. CDR3 in DNA: TGTGCCATCAGTCCAGGGGGGTATGAGCAGTTCTTC. The chain uses TRBV10-3 and TRBJ2-1; D is perhaps TRBD1 (7 bases). The CDR3 runs 12 residues. V dropped 5 bases and J dropped 8 bases, with 10 bases sitting between them. The V gene's germline CDR1 is ENHRY and CDR2 SYGVKD.

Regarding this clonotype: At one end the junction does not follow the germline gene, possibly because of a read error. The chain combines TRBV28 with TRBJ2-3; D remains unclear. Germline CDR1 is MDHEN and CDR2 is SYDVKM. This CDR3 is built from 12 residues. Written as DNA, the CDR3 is TGTGCCAACAGTTTCTTTACAGATACGCAGTATTTT. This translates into CANSFFTDTQYF.

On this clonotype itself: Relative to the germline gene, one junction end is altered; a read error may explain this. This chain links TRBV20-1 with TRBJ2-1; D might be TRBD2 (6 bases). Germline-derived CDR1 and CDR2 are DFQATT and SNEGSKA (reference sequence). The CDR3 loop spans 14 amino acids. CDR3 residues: CSASGSSSYNEQLF. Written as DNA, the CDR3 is TGCAGTGCTAGCGGGAGTAGTTCCTACAATGAGCAGCTCTTC.

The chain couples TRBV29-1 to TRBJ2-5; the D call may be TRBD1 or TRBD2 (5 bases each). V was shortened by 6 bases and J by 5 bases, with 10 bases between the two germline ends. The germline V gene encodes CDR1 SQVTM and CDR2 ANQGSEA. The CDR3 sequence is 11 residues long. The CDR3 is CSVAWGETQYF. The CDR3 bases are TGCAGCGTCGCGTGGGGGGAGACCCAGTACTTC. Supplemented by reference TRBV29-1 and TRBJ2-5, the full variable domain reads SAVISQKPSRDICQRGTSLTIQCQVDSQVTMMFWYRQQPGQSLTLIATANQGSEATYESGFVIDKFPISRPNLTFSTLTVSNMSPEDSSIYLCSVAWGETQYFGPGTRLLVL.

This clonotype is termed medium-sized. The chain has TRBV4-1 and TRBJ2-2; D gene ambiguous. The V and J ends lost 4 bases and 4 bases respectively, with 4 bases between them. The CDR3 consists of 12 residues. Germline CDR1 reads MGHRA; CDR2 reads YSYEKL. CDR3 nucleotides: TGCGCCAGCAGCCGGGGCACCGGGGAGCTGTTTTTT. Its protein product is CASSRGTGELFF.

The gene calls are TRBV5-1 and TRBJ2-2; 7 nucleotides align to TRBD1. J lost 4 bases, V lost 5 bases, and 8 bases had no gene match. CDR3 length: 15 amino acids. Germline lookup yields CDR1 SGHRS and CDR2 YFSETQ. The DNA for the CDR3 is TGCGCCAGCAGTTTCGAGACAGGGAGCACCGGGGAGCTGTTTTTT. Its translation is CASSFETGSTGELFF. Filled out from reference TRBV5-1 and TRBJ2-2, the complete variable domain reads KAGVTQTPRYLIKTRGQQVTLSCSPISGHRSVSWYQQTPGQGLQFLFEYFSETQRNKGNFPGRFSGRQFSNSRSEMNVSTLELGDSALYLCASSFETGSTGELFFGEGSRLTVL.

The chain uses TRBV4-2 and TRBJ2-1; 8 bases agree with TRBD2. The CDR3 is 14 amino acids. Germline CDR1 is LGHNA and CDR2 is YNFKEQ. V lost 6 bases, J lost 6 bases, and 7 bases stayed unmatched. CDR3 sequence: CASRLQLAVNEQFF. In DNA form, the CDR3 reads TGTGCCAGCAGACTACAACTAGCGGTCAATGAGCAGTTCTTC.

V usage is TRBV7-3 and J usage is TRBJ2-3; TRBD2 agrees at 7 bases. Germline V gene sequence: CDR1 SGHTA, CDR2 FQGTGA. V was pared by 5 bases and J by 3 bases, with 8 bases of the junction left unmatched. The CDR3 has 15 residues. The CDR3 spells CASSPRGSMTDTQYF. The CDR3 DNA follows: TGTGCCAGCAGCCCGCGGGGGAGTATGACAGATACGCAGTATTTT.

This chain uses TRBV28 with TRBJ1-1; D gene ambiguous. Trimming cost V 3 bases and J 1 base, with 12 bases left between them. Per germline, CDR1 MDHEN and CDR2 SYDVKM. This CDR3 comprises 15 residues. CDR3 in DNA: TGTGCCAGCAGTTTCCCCGGGATGAGGAACACTGAAGCTTTCTTT. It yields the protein CASSFPGMRNTEAFF.

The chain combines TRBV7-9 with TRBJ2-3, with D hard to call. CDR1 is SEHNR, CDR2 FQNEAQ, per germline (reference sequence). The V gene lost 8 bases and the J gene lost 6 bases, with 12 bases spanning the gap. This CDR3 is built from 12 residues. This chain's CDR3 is CASGWSIDTQYF. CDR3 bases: TGTGCCAGCGGCTGGTCTATTGATACGCAGTATTTT.

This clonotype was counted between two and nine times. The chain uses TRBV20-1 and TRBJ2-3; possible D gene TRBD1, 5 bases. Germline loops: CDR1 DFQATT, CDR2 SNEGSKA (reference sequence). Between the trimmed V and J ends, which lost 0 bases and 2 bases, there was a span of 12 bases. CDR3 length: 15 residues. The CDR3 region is CSARDRVTATDTQYF. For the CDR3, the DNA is TGCAGTGCTAGAGATCGGGTGACAGCCACAGATACGCAGTATTTT.

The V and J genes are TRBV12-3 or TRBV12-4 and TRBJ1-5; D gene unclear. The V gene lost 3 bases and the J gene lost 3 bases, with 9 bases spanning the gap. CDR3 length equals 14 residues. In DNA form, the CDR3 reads TGTGCCAGCAGTTTTAATGGCATCAATCAGCCCCAGCATTTT. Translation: CASSFNGINQPQHF.

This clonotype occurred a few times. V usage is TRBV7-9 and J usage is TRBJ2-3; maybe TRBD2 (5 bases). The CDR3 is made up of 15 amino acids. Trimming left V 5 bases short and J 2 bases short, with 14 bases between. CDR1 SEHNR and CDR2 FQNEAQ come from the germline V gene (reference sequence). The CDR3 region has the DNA TGTGCCAGCAGCCGGGGTGGGCTCCCCACAGATACGCAGTATTTT. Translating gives CASSRGGLPTDTQYF. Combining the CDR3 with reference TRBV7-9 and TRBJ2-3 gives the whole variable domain DTGVSQNPRHKITKRGQNVTFRCDPISEHNRLYWYRQTLGQGPEFLTYFQNEAQLEKSRLLSDRFSAERPKGSFSTLEIQRTEQGDSAMYLCASSRGGLPTDTQYFGPGTRLTVL.